Listed below are T cell receptor beta chains from one sample, sequenced in a study of cytomegalovirus exposure and HLA in healthy donors. TCRdb's table, derived via immunoSEQ multiplex PCR, lists solely in-frame clones and lacks some. The sample holds 60,000 or so clones, roughly 90% seen once. The source material was PBMCs. The receptors derive from a young man in good health and CMV-seropositive. The CDR3 runs from the conserved cysteine through the conserved F or W. Each record gives: V gene, D gene, J gene, clone size, CDR3 protein, CDR3 DNA. A D gene is named only where the DNA matches it firmly. Clone size, where shown, is once, few, many, or a class for clones that have expanded.

>TRBV6-5|NA|TRBJ2-1|NA
CASSPSSPGNEQFF
TGTGCCAGCAGTCCCTCGTCCCCAGGCAATGAGCAGTTCTTC
>TRBV28|TRBD1|TRBJ2-3|NA
CASSSPGQGDTQYF
TGTGCCAGCAGTTCCCCGGGACAGGGGGATACGCAGTATTTT
>TRBV28|NA|TRBJ2-7|few
CASSAPRGFYEQYF
TGTGCCAGCAGTGCCCCTAGAGGATTCTACGAGCAGTACTTC
>TRBV7-9|NA|TRBJ1-2|NA
CASSPTALTVLGYTF
TGTGCCAGCAGCCCCACTGCCTTAACAGTGTTGGGCTACACCTTC
>TRBV7-9|NA|TRBJ2-7|NA
CASRAIEANPYEQYF
TGTGCCAGCAGGGCCATTGAAGCGAACCCTTACGAGCAGTACTTC
>TRBV5-6|NA|TRBJ1-2|NA
CASSLGQDSGYGYTF
TGTGCCAGCAGCTTGGGACAGGACTCGGGGTATGGCTACACCTTC
>TRBV19|NA|TRBJ1-1|NA
CASSMVRGMNTEAFF
TGTGCCAGTAGTATGGTTCGGGGAATGAACACTGAAGCTTTCTTT
>TRBV28|TRBD2|TRBJ2-7|NA
CASSLLADTYEQYF
TGTGCCAGCAGTTTACTAGCGGATACCTACGAGCAGTACTTC
>TRBV6-1|TRBD2|TRBJ2-1|NA
CASSEWGEGSDEQFF
TGTGCCAGCAGTGAATGGGGGGAGGGGTCGGATGAGCAGTTCTTC
>TRBV6-5|TRBD1|TRBJ2-7|NA
CASSDRGGFYEQYF
TGTGCCAGCAGTGACAGGGGGGGGTTCTACGAGCAGTACTTC
>TRBV27|TRBD2|TRBJ2-7|once
CASGARSGRLSYEQYF
TGTGCCTCCGGGGCTAGGAGCGGGAGGCTCTCCTACGAGCAGTACTTC
>TRBV5-4|TRBD2|TRBJ2-1|NA
CASSLFQRETNEQFF
TGTGCCAGCAGCTTGTTTCAGCGGGAGACCAATGAGCAGTTCTTC
>TRBV19|NA|TRBJ1-1|NA
CASSIGTANTEAFF
TGTGCCAGTAGTATAGGCACAGCGAACACTGAAGCTTTCTTT
>TRBV10-3|NA|TRBJ2-5|NA
CAISESFEINQETQYF
TGTGCCATCAGTGAGTCTTTCGAGATCAACCAAGAGACCCAGTACTTC
>TRBV7-6|NA|TRBJ2-2|NA
CASSRRTGELFF
TGTGCCAGCAGCCGGCGGACCGGGGAGCTGTTTTTT
>TRBV27|NA|TRBJ2-5|NA
CASSLGLWETQYF
TGTGCCAGCAGTTTAGGCCTTTGGGAGACCCAGTACTTC
>TRBV15|TRBD1|TRBJ1-1|NA
CATSRPRTGRTEAFF
TGTGCCACCAGCAGGCCAAGGACAGGGCGTACTGAAGCTTTCTTT
>TRBV7-9|TRBD1|TRBJ2-2|NA
CASSPPGTGNTGELFF
TGTGCCAGCAGCCCTCCCGGGACAGGGAACACCGGGGAGCTGTTTTTT
>TRBV19|TRBD1|TRBJ2-5|NA
CASSIGTEGAQYF
TGTGCCAGTAGTATTGGGACAGAGGGGGCCCAGTACTTC
>TRBV13|TRBD1|TRBJ1-1|NA
CASRRQGGNTEAFF
TGTGCCAGCAGGAGACAGGGTGGGAACACTGAAGCTTTCTTT
>TRBV7-6|NA|TRBJ2-3|NA
CASSPQGDTQYF
TGTGCCAGCAGCCCCCAGGGGGATACGCAGTATTTT
>TRBV5-1|TRBD1|TRBJ2-7|NA
CASSRDSPYEQYF
TGCGCCAGCAGCCGGGACAGCCCCTACGAGCAGTACTTC
>TRBV7-2|TRBD1|TRBJ1-1|once
CASSIQGAGFKLFF
TGTGCCAGCAGCATCCAGGGGGCGGGTTTTAAGCTTTTCTTT
>TRBV4-2|TRBD2|TRBJ2-3|NA
CASSQDRTSGRAASTDTQYF
TGTGCCAGCAGCCAAGATCGGACTAGCGGGAGGGCTGCTAGCACAGATACGCAGTATTTT
>TRBV29-1|TRBD1|TRBJ2-2|NA
CSATGQGPGELFF
TGCAGCGCTACGGGACAGGGACCCGGGGAGCTGTTTTTT
>TRBV6-4|NA|TRBJ2-4|NA
CASSDSDPLRGIQYF
TGTGCCAGCAGTGACTCGGACCCTTTGAGAGGGATTCAGTACTTC